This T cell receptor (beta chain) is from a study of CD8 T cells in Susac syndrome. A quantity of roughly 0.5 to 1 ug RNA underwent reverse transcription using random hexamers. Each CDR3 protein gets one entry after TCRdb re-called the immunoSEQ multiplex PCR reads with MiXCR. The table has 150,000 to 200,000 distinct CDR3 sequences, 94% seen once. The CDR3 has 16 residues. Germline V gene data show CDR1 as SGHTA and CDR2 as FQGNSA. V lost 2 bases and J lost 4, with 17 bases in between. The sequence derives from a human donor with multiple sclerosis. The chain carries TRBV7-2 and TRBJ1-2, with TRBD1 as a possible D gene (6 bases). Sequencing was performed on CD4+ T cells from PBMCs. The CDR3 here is CASSLWGGRVTYGYTF. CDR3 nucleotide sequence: TGTGCCAGCAGCTTATGGGGGGGCAGGGTGACCTATGGCTACACCTTC.